Sequencing of this T cell receptor beta chain was carried out in a study of cytomegalovirus exposure and HLA in healthy donors. General study findings and limits: Later, an analysis found that common viral pathogens appeared to be linked with several of the most significant clusters. In a later analysis, TCR beta V- and J-gene trimming was associated with a missense DCLRE1C variant. In a later analysis, at a false discovery rate of 0.05, over 15,000 TCR beta sequences matched HLA alleles. DRB1 showed the most TCR associations and HLA-C the fewest in a later analysis, as rates varied by HLA locus.

Comments on this clone: Its antigen is not identified.

V trimming: 3 bases; J trimming: 9 bases; junction bases outside the gene matches: 4. Germline V gives CDR1 SGHDN, CDR2 FVKESK. The CDR3 sequence is 15 residues long. This PCR relied on a set of 60 Vbeta primers and 13 Jbeta primers. Assay: immunoSEQ multiplex PCR; the TCRdb copy retains only in-frame clones and omits some. The data hold about 180,000 clones, with 60% to 80% observed a single time. Sequenced: PBMCs. The sequence derives from a man between 35 and 55 years old in good health and CMV-seropositive. This chain joins TRBV14 and TRBJ2-2; 13 bases align to TRBD2. CDR3 DNA sequence: TGTGCCAGCAGCCAGCGGACTAGCGGGGGTAGGGAGCTGTTTTTT. It is translated as CASSQRTSGGRELFF.